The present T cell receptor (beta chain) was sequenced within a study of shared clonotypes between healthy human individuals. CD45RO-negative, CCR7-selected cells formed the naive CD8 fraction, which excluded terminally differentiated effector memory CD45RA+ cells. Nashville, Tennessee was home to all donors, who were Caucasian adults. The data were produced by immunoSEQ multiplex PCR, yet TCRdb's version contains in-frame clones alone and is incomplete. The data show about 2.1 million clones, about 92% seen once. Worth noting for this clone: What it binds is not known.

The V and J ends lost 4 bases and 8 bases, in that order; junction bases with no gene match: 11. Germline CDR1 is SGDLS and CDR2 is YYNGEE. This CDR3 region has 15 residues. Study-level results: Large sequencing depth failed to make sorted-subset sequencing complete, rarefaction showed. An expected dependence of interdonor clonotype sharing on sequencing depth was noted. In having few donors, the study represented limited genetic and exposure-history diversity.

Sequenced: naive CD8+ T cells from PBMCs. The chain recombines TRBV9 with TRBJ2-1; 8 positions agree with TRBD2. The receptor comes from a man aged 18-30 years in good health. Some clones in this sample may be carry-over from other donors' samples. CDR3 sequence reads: CASSTRTSRIDEQFF. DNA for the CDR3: TGTGCCAGCAGCACCCGGACTAGCAGAATCGATGAGCAGTTCTTC.